Included here is one T cell receptor beta chain sequence, with context. Its ends do not fully match the called genes, so a read error is possible. They got blood RNA out of unsorted whole blood and also pulled out germline DNA. The entry originates in a study of tumor-infiltrating lymphocytes in primary liver carcinoma. Constant-region priming of about 520 ng total RNA yielded TCR beta cDNA. The TCR beta library was amplified through three nested multiplex PCR rounds in a modified ARM-PCR procedure. TCRdb re-derived calls from the multiplex PCR reads in MiXCR, one entry per CDR3 protein. The table includes hundreds of thousands of distinct CDR3 sequences, roughly three fifths detected once. This clonotype was obtained from a young woman with primary liver carcinoma and hepatitis B virus infection. The specimen sequenced was peripheral blood.

CDR3 sequence reads: CTSSQVHSSGNTIYF. The CDR3 nucleotides are TGCACCAGCAGCCAAGTACACAGCAGCGGGAACACCATATATTTT. V gene TRBV4-1 combines with J gene TRBJ1-3; D remains unclear. CDR3 size: 15 residues. Germline V gene lookup returns CDR1 MGHRA and CDR2 YSYEKL.